This T cell receptor beta chain appears in the sequencing data of a study of blood T cell repertoires in COVID-19. Method: immunoSEQ multiplex PCR; TCRdb's copy keeps in-frame clones and lacks some. This sample has hundreds of thousands of clones, with 70% to 90% found just once. The sample consisted of PBMCs or T cells enriched from blood (not recorded which). This clonotype was obtained from a woman under 30 with acute COVID-19.

The chain's CDR3 is CASSVSLQGAFGYTF. In nucleotides, the CDR3 is TGTGCCAGTAGTGTTTCCCTTCAGGGGGCGTTTGGCTACACCTTC. This chain joins TRBV19 and TRBJ1-2, with 8 bases lining up with TRBD1. Losses at the gene ends were 5 bases for V and 7 bases for J; bases not matched to a gene: 12. The length of the CDR3 is 15 residues. CDR1 and CDR2 from the germline V gene are LNHDA and SQIVND (reference sequence).